A single T cell receptor (beta chain) is shown here with its context. The antigen is undetermined. Germline lookup yields CDR1 SGHDT and CDR2 YYEEEE. Losses at the gene ends were 4 bases for V and 3 bases for J; bases not matched to a gene: 6. This CDR3 is 15 amino acids long. This entry comes from a study of T cell responses to AZD1222 COVID-19 vaccine. Study-level points and caveats: Donors, mostly white British, included more females; clonal diversity was possibly underestimated.

The protocol was immunoSEQ multiplex PCR, while the TCRdb copy is restricted to in-frame clones and leaves out a portion. The sample lists 130,000 to 150,000 clones, about 90% occurring once. The specimen was peripheral blood, collected on day 0 of AZD1222 vaccination. The sequence was obtained from an adult in good health. V is TRBV5-6 and J is TRBJ2-1, with TRBD1 matching over 8 bases. CDR3: CASSLPGGNYNEQFF. The CDR3 coding sequence is TGTGCCAGCAGCCTCCCAGGGGGCAACTACAATGAGCAGTTCTTC.